This passage covers 19 T cell receptor beta chains from one sample sequenced in a study of T cells in Graves' hyperthyroidism and ophthalmopathy. Researchers took RNA transcripts and amplified the TCR beta CDR3 regions from them. The HTBI primer set drove a first-round RT-PCR of the TCR CDR3. TCRdb fed the multiplex PCR reads into MiXCR, producing one record per CDR3 protein. The table includes hundreds of thousands of distinct CDR3 sequences, about an eighth detected once. Sequencing input: blood. The source of these receptors is a man aged 50 to 60 with Graves' ophthalmopathy.

This clonotype was observed at least ten times. The chain is built from TRBV5-1 and TRBJ2-1; TRBD1 matches at 7 bases. The J segment lost 8 bases and the V segment lost 5 bases, leaving 16 bases of the junction unmatched. Germline values: CDR1 SGHRS, CDR2 YFSETQ. CDR3 size: 16 residues. CDR3 region: CASSFSQGPVIDEQFF. CDR3 DNA sequence: TGCGCCAGCAGTTTCTCACAGGGGCCCGTTATTGATGAGCAGTTCTTC.

This chain joins TRBV29-1 and TRBJ1-6, with 7 bases aligning to TRBD1. J was trimmed by 7 bases and V by 6 bases; bases with no gene match: 12. In germline, CDR1 is SQVTM, CDR2 ANQGSEA. The CDR3 extends over 15 amino acids. CDR3 DNA: TGCAGCGTAGGGGCTGGGGGCAGGGGGAATTCACCCCTCCACTTT. Translating gives CSVGAGGRGNSPLHF.

This clonotype appeared many times. The V call is TRBV11-2, the J call TRBJ2-5; perhaps TRBD1 as D (6 bases). V shed 5 bases and J shed 5 bases, with 18 bases lying between them. This CDR3 comprises 15 residues. CDR1 and CDR2 (germline): SGHAT, FQNNGV. The CDR3 bases are TGTGCCAGCAGCCCCTTTTCAGGGGCCCCTGAGACCCAGTACTTC. Encoded protein: CASSPFSGAPETQYF.

Many counts were recorded for this clonotype. The chain has TRBV18 and TRBJ2-1; no definite D call. Germline V gives CDR1 KGHSH, CDR2 LQKENI. CDR3 length equals 14 residues. V gave up 8 bases and J gave up 0 bases, with 11 bases separating them. CDR3: CASSPPSSYNEQFF. CDR3 nucleotides: TGTGCCAGCAGTCCCCCCTCCTCCTACAATGAGCAGTTCTTC.

This clonotype was observed at least ten times. The CDR3 is CASSVASSGKETQYF. As DNA, the CDR3 is TGTGCCAGCAGCGTAGCGTCTAGCGGAAAAGAGACCCAGTACTTC. This chain connects TRBV9 to TRBJ2-5, with 7 bases identical to TRBD2. The junction had 5 bases not matched to a gene; V was cut back by 0 bases and J by 3 bases. Germline V lookup: CDR1 SGDLS, CDR2 YYNGEE. CDR3 length: 15 residues. Full variable domain (outside the CDR3, taken from reference TRBV9 and TRBJ2-5): DSGVTQTPKHLITATGQRVTLRCSPRSGDLSVYWYQQSLDQGLQFLIQYYNGEERAKGNILERFSAQQFPDLHSELNLSSLELGDSALYFCASSVASSGKETQYFGPGTRLLVL.

This clonotype was observed many times. The rearrangement joins TRBV20-1 to TRBJ2-2; D remains unclear. Germline-derived CDR1 and CDR2 are DFQATT and SNEGSKA (reference sequence). This CDR3 spans 14 amino acids. The V end lost 0 bases, the J end lost 5 bases, and 10 bases lay between the germline ends. The DNA of the CDR3 is TGCAGTGCTAGAGAAGCGCGCGGAACCGGGGAGCTGTTTTTT. Translation: CSAREARGTGELFF.

The chain links TRBV10-3 to TRBJ2-1, with D possibly being TRBD1 or TRBD2 (6 bases each). The CDR3 is made up of 13 amino acids. Trimming removed 2 bases at V and 10 bases at J, with 12 bases between. Per the germline V gene, CDR1 is ENHRY and CDR2 is SYGVKD. The CDR3 region is CAISEGGGVEQFF. As DNA, the CDR3 is TGTGCCATCAGTGAGGGAGGGGGAGTCGAGCAGTTCTTC.

This clonotype has a handful of counts. The chain links TRBV9 to TRBJ2-2; maybe TRBD2 (7 bases). The germline CDR1 and CDR2 sequences are SGDLS and YYNGEE. The V end lost 1 base, the J end lost 1 base, and 14 bases lay between the germline ends. CDR3 length equals 17 residues. CDR3 amino acids: CASSVLGGGGNTGELFF. CDR3 coding DNA: TGTGCCAGCAGCGTATTGGGGGGAGGGGGGAACACCGGGGAGCTGTTTTTT.

Many counts were recorded for this clonotype. The V gene is TRBV28, the J gene TRBJ2-7; no clear D. The CDR3 covers 13 residues. V shed 5 bases and J shed 12 bases, with 20 bases lying between them. Germline V CDR1 and CDR2: MDHEN, SYDVKM. The CDR3 loop is CASSLLRGPLRYF. CDR3 in DNA: TGTGCCAGCAGTCTGCTCCGTGGACCTTTGCGGTACTTC.

Details on this clonotype: A much larger clone differs from this one at a single base, so this may be a read error. The chain joins TRBV2 to TRBJ2-5; the D is unclear. This CDR3 contains 14 residues. Germline V gene sequence: CDR1 SNHLY, CDR2 FYNNEI. The CDR3 DNA follows: TGTACCAGCAGTGAAAGGAGATCCCAAGAGACCCAGTACTTC. This encodes CTSSERRSQETQYF.

At least ten counts were recorded for this clonotype. V gene TRBV20-1 combines with J gene TRBJ2-7; TRBD1 or TRBD2 may be the D gene (6 bases each). Germline assignment: CDR1 DFQATT and CDR2 SNEGSKA (reference sequence). Trimming took off 5 bases at V and 2 bases at J, with 13 bases between the two ends. This CDR3 comprises 13 residues. The CDR3, as DNA: TGCAGTGCTCCGACGGGGGACACCTACGAGCAGTACTTC. Translated, it gives CSAPTGDTYEQYF.

This clonotype was seen at least ten times. This chain uses TRBV12-3 or TRBV12-4 with TRBJ2-7; 7 bases agree with TRBD1. This CDR3 spans 13 amino acids. V trimming: 6 bases; J trimming: 2 bases; junction bases outside the gene matches: 4. Here the CDR3 reads CASSSGTAYEQYF. The CDR3 DNA reads as TGTGCCAGCAGCTCTGGGACAGCCTACGAGCAGTACTTC.

This clonotype has just one count. The rearrangement uses TRBV29-1 and TRBJ2-1, with 7 positions matching TRBD2. The CDR3 spans 14 residues. V lost 4 bases to trimming and J lost 5 bases; unmatched junction nucleotides: 8. The V gene's germline CDR1 is SQVTM and CDR2 ANQGSEA. CDR3 loop: CSVGGRAGNNEQFF. The CDR3 region has the DNA TGCAGCGTTGGTGGGAGGGCCGGGAACAATGAGCAGTTCTTC.

This clonotype was detected many times. The CDR3 reads CASSIKETQYF. The CDR3 coding sequence is TGTGCCAGCTCAATTAAAGAGACCCAGTACTTC. V usage is TRBV2 and J usage is TRBJ2-5; D is unclear. Germline V lookup: CDR1 SNHLY, CDR2 FYNNEI. This CDR3 region has 11 residues. Deletions cut 8 bases from V and 3 bases from J, with 7 bases between.

V and J are TRBV6-1 and TRBJ2-7; 8 bases map to TRBD1. Germline CDR1 MNHNS, CDR2 SASEGT. The CDR3 contains 14 residues. Losses at the gene ends were 6 bases for V and 0 bases for J; bases not matched to a gene: 4. In DNA, the CDR3 is TGTGCCAGCAGACGCGGACAGGGCTCCTACGAGCAGTACTTC. Translated: CASRRGQGSYEQYF.

The chain links TRBV30 to TRBJ1-4, with 7 bases fitting TRBD1. CDR1 is GTSNPN, CDR2 SVGIG, per germline (reference sequence). The CDR3 is made up of 17 amino acids. After removal of 0 bases from V and 1 base from J, the junction contained 8 bases not matched to a gene. The CDR3 spells CAWSVPRGLVTNEKLFF. The CDR3 region has the DNA TGTGCCTGGAGTGTTCCCAGGGGGTTGGTAACTAATGAAAAACTGTTTTTT.

This clonotype was seen ten or more times. The V call is TRBV5-1, the J call TRBJ2-5; D is perhaps TRBD2 (5 bases). The V gene's germline CDR1 is SGHRS and CDR2 YFSETQ. The CDR3 covers 15 residues. Trimming stripped 2 bases from V and 4 bases from J, with 15 bases between. The CDR3 DNA is TGCGCCAGCAGCTTCGGCGACGGTCGGGGAGAGACCCAGTACTTC. Translated: CASSFGDGRGETQYF.

This clonotype was seen at least ten times. The genes are TRBV28 and TRBJ2-1; 7 nucleotides match TRBD2. This CDR3 has 19 amino acids. CDR1 and CDR2 from the germline V gene are MDHEN and SYDVKM. V shed 7 bases and J 7 bases; nucleotides not matched to a gene: 25. The CDR3 sequence is CASKNLVRRTGGDLNEQFF. The CDR3 region has the DNA TGTGCCAGCAAAAATTTAGTTAGGCGCACTGGGGGGGACCTGAATGAGCAGTTCTTC.

This clonotype was detected ten times or more. This rearrangement joins TRBV5-1 to TRBJ1-2, with no clear D. Germline V gene data show CDR1 as SGHRS and CDR2 as YFSETQ. V was trimmed by 3 bases and J by 8 bases, leaving 17 bases between them. The CDR3 has 14 residues. The DNA of the CDR3 is TGCGCCAGCAGCTCCGGACGGGTCTCCGGCGGCTACACCTTC. Amino acid sequence: CASSSGRVSGGYTF.